This TCR beta chain was captured by sequencing in a study of T-cell reconstitution after alpha-beta-depleted transplantation in children. The TCRbeta library was prepared with unique molecular identifiers. A single record per CDR3 protein comes from TCRdb applying MiXCR to the PCR reads. The sample yields approximately 300,000 distinct CDR3 sequences, 11% seen once. General study findings and limits: About two months after transplant, alpha-beta T cells reportedly came from several hundred expanded graft clones. When one year had passed after transplant, most T-cell counts and diversity came from newly produced T cells. From surviving recipient T cells and thymic progenitors came the high day-60 TCRbeta diversity observed in some patients.

This clonotype was picked up one time. Its antigen is undetermined. An end of the junction does not agree with germline; a read error may underlie this. The starting material was peripheral blood, obtained 180 days after TCRalphabeta/CD19-depleted stem cell transplant. The TCR was taken from a male patient aged 2 to 9 who had a stem cell transplant for chronic granulomatous disease, so the T cells may come from the graft donor.

The CDR3 DNA reads as TGCGCCAGCAGCTGGTGGGACAATGAGCTGTTCTTC. Amino acid sequence: CASSWWDNELFF. This sequence joins TRBV5-1 and TRBJ2-1; TRBD1 might be the D (6 bases). CDR1 SGHRS and CDR2 YFSETQ come from the germline V gene. This CDR3 has 12 amino acids.